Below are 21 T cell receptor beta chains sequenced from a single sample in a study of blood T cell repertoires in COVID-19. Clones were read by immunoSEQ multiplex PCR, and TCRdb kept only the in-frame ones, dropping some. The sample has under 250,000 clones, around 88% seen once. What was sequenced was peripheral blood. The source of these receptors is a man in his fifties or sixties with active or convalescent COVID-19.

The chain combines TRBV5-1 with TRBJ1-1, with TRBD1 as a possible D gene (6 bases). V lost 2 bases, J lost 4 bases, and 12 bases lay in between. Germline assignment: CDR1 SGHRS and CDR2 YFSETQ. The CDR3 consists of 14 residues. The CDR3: CASSLQGSGTEAFF. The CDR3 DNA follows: TGCGCCAGCAGCTTACAGGGTTCGGGCACTGAAGCTTTCTTT.

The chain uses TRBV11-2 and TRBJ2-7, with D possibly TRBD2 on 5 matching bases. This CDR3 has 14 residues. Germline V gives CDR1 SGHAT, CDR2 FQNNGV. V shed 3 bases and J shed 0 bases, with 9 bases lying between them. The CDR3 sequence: CASSLTGISYEQYF. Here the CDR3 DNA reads TGTGCCAGCAGCTTGACCGGGATCTCCTACGAGCAGTACTTC.

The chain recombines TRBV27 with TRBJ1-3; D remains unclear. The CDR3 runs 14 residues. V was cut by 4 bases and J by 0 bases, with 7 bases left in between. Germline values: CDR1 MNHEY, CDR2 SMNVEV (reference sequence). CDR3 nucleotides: TGTGCCAGCAGTTCCTTTAGCTCTGGAAACACCATATATTTT. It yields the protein CASSSFSSGNTIYF.

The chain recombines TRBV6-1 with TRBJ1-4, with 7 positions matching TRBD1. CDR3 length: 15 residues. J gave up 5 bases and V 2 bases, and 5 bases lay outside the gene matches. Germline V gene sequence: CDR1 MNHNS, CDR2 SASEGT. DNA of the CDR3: TGTGCCAGCAGTGAAACCCGGGACAGAAATGAAAAACTGTTTTTT. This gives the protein CASSETRDRNEKLFF.

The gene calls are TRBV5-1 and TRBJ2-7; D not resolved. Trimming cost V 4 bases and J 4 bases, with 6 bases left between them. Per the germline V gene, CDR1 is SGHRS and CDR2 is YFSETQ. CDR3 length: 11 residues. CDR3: CASSGNYEQYF. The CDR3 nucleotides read TGCGCCAGCAGCGGCAATTACGAGCAGTACTTC.

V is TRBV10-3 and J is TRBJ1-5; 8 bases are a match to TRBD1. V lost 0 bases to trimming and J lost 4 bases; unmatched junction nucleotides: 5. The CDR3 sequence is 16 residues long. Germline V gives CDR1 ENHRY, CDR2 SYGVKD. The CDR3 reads CAISESPGQGNQPQHF. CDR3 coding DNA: TGTGCCATCAGTGAGTCCCCCGGACAGGGAAATCAGCCCCAGCATTTT.

The CDR3 loop is CASSLRGTRTDTQYF. DNA for the CDR3: TGTGCCAGCAGTTTAAGGGGGACGCGCACAGATACGCAGTATTTT. This chain uses TRBV6-2 or TRBV6-3 with TRBJ2-3; D is perhaps TRBD1 (6 bases). Trimming removed 4 bases at V and 1 base at J, with 12 bases between. The CDR3 is made up of 15 amino acids. Germline V gene data show CDR1 as MNHEY and CDR2 as SVGEGT.

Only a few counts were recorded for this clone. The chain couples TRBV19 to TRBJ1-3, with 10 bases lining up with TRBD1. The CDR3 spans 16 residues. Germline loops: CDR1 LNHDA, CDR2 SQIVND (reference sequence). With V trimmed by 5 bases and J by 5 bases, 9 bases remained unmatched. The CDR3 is CASSPRDRGNRNTIYF. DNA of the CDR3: TGTGCCAGTAGTCCCAGGGACAGGGGAAACCGAAACACCATATATTTT.

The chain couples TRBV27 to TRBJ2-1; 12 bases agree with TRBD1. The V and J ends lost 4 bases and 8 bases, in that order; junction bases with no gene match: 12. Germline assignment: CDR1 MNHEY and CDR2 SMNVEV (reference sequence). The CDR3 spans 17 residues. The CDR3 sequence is CASSSFPGQGALYEQFF. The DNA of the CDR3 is TGTGCCAGCAGTTCCTTTCCGGGACAGGGGGCGCTCTATGAGCAGTTCTTC.

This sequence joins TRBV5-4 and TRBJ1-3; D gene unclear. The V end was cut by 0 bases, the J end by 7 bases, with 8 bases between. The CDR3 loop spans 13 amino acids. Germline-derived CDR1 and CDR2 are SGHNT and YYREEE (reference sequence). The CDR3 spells CASSLDRANTIYF. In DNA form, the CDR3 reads TGTGCCAGCAGCTTGGATCGAGCGAACACCATATATTTT.

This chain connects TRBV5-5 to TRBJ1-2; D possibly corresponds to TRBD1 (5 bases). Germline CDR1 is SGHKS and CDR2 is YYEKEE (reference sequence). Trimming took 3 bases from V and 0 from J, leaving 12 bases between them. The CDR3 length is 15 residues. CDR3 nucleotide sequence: TGTGCCAGCAGCTCGGGACTCGATACTAACTATGGCTACACCTTC. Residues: CASSSGLDTNYGYTF. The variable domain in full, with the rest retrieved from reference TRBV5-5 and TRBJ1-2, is DAGVTQSPTHLIKTRGQQVTLRCSPISGHKSVSWYQQVLGQGPQFIFQYYEKEERGRGNFPDRFSARQFPNYSSELNVNALLLGDSALYLCASSSGLDTNYGYTFGSGTRLTVV.

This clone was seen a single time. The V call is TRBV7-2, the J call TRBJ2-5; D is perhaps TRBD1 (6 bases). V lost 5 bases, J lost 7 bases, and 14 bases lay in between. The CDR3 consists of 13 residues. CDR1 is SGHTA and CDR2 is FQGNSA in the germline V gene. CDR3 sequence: CASSPRGAGTQYF. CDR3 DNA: TGTGCCAGCAGCCCCAGGGGCGCGGGGACCCAGTACTTC.

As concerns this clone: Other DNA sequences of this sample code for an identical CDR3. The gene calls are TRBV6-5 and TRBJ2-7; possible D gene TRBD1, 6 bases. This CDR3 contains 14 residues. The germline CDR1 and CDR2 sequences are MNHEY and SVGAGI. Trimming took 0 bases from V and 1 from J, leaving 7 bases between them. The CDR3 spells CASSYSQGSYEQYF. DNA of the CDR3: TGTGCCAGCAGTTACTCGCAGGGGTCCTACGAGCAGTACTTC.

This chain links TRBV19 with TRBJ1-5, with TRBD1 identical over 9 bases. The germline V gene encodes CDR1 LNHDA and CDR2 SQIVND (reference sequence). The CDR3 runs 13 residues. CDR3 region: CVLDRGSNQPQHF. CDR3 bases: TGTGTTCTCGACAGGGGGAGCAATCAGCCCCAGCATTTT.

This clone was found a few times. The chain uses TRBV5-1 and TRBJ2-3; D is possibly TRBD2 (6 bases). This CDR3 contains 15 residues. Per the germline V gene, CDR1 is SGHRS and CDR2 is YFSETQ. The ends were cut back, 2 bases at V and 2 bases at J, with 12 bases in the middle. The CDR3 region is CASSFTSPHTDTQYF. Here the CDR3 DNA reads TGCGCCAGCAGCTTCACTAGCCCCCACACAGATACGCAGTATTTT.

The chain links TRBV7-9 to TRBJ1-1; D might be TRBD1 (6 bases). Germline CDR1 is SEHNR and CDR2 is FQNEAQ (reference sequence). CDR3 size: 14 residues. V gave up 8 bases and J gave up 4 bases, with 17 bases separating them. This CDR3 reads CASGTGRDFTEAFF. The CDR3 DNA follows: TGTGCCAGCGGCACAGGGCGTGATTTCACTGAAGCTTTCTTT. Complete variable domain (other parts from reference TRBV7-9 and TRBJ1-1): DTGVSQNPRHKITKRGQNVTFRCDPISEHNRLYWYRQTLGQGPEFLTYFQNEAQLEKSRLLSDRFSAERPKGSFSTLEIQRTEQGDSAMYLCASGTGRDFTEAFFGQGTRLTVV.

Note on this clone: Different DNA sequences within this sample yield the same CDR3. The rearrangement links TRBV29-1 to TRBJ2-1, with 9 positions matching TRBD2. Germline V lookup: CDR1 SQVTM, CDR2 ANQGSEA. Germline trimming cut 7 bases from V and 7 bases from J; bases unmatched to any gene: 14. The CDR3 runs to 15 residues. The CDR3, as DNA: TGCAGCGGCGGGGGGGTAGGGGCCGGTGGAAATGAGCAGTTCTTC. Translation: CSGGGVGAGGNEQFF.

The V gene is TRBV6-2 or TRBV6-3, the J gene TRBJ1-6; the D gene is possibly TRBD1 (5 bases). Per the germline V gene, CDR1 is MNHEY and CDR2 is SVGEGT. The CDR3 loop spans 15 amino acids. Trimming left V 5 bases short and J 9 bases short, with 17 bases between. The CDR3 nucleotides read TGTGCCAGCAGTAGGAACGCAGGGCCGGCTTCACCCCTCCACTTT. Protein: CASSRNAGPASPLHF.

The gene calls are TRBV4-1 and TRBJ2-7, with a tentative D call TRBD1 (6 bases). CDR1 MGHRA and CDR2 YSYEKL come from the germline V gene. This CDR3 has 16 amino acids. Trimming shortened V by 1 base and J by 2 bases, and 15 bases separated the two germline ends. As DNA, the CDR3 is TGCGCCAGCAGCCAAGGTTCGTGGGACATGGCCTACGAGCAGTACTTC. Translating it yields CASSQGSWDMAYEQYF.

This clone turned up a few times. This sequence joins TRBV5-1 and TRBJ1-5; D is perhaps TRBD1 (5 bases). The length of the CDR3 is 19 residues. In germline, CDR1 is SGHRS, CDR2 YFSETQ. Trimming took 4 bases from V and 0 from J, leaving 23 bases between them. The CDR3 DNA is TGCGCCAGCAGCGGTTGTGGCCCCCCGGTAGGGGATAGCAATCAGCCCCAGCATTTT. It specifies CASSGCGPPVGDSNQPQHF. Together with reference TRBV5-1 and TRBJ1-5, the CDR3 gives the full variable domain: KAGVTQTPRYLIKTRGQQVTLSCSPISGHRSVSWYQQTPGQGLQFLFEYFSETQRNKGNFPGRFSGRQFSNSRSEMNVSTLELGDSALYLCASSGCGPPVGDSNQPQHFGDGTRLSIL.

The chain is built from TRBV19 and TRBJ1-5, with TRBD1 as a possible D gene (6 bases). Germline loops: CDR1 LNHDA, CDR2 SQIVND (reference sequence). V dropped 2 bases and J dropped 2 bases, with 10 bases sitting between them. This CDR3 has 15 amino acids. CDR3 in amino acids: CASSIQQGGNQPQHF. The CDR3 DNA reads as TGTGCCAGTAGTATACAACAGGGAGGCAATCAGCCCCAGCATTTT.